A single sample gave rise to the 12 T cell receptor beta chains below, sequenced in a study of cytomegalovirus exposure and HLA in healthy donors listed by TCRdb under 2017. The library relied on the immunoSEQ multiplex PCR assay. As stored in TCRdb, this immuneACCESS dataset retains in-frame rearrangements with V and J assigned. A fraction of the clones does not appear; measured against another copy, unresolved V genes explain less than half of the discrepancy, and the remainder lacks a known reason. This sample lists about 130,000 clones; approximately 91% were detected once. The ten largest clones add up to about 1.5% of the sample. Sample: PBMCs. The receptors here all came from a man aged 25 to 40 in good health and CMV-seronegative.

The chain employs TRBV10-2 and TRBJ1-4; no definite D call. V lost 8 bases, J lost 8 bases, and 18 bases lay in between. Germline V gene lookup returns CDR1 WSHSY and CDR2 SAAADI. The CDR3 contains 14 residues. The chain's CDR3 is CASGAGSPGEKLFF. The CDR3 DNA reads TGCGCCAGCGGCGCCGGGAGCCCGGGGGAAAAACTGTTTTTT.

This chain joins TRBV6-4 and TRBJ2-3, with 9 bases matching TRBD2. The length of the CDR3 is 15 residues. Germline V gene sequence: CDR1 MRHNA, CDR2 SNTAGT. V shed 2 bases, J shed 3 bases, and the junction held 3 bases outside the gene matches. CDR3 in amino acids: CASSDGGRETDTQYF. The CDR3 bases are TGTGCCAGCAGTGACGGCGGGAGGGAGACAGATACGCAGTATTTT.

The chain has TRBV12-5 and TRBJ2-7; TRBD1 might be the D (6 bases). The germline V and J ends were trimmed by 3 bases and 3 bases, with 6 bases remaining between them. The CDR3 is made up of 12 amino acids. Germline assignment: CDR1 LGHNT and CDR2 FRNRAP. Here the CDR3 reads CASGLGGYEQYF. DNA of the CDR3: TGTGCTAGTGGTTTAGGGGGCTACGAGCAGTACTTC.

The CDR3 bases are TGTGCCAGTGCCATACGCACAGGGATCCCAGATACGCAGTATTTT. It yields the protein CASAIRTGIPDTQYF. The rearrangement joins TRBV19 to TRBJ2-3; D possibly corresponds to TRBD1 (6 bases). This CDR3 spans 15 amino acids. Per the germline V gene, CDR1 is LNHDA and CDR2 is SQIVND (reference sequence). Trimming pared 8 bases from V and 4 bases from J, leaving 19 bases between.

This clone was seen just once. V and J are TRBV18 and TRBJ2-1; TRBD2 agrees at 10 bases. CDR1 and CDR2 from the germline V gene are KGHSH and LQKENI. This CDR3 contains 14 residues. V lost 6 bases to trimming and J lost 6 bases; unmatched junction nucleotides: 5. The CDR3 spells CASSLAGDGNEQFF. The CDR3 nucleotides are TGTGCCAGCTCCCTAGCGGGAGATGGCAATGAGCAGTTCTTC.

V usage is TRBV30 and J usage is TRBJ2-7; 7 bases agree with TRBD1. The J segment lost 1 base and the V segment lost 1 base, leaving 1 base of the junction unmatched. Germline V gene lookup returns CDR1 GTSNPN and CDR2 SVGIG (reference sequence). The CDR3 has 13 residues. In nucleotides, the CDR3 is TGTGCCTGGAGTGGACAGGGATCCTACGAGCAGTACTTC. Residues: CAWSGQGSYEQYF.

The rearrangement uses TRBV9 and TRBJ1-1, with 7 bases lining up with TRBD1. The V gene's germline CDR1 is SGDLS and CDR2 YYNGEE. Trimming cost V 2 bases and J 0 bases; bases outside gene matches: 1. The CDR3 contains 14 residues. The CDR3: CASSVTGLNTEAFF. The DNA of the CDR3 is TGTGCCAGCAGCGTGACAGGGTTGAACACTGAAGCTTTCTTT.

The V gene is TRBV30, the J gene TRBJ2-4, with a tentative D call TRBD1 (6 bases). The CDR3 totals 15 residues. Germline-derived CDR1 and CDR2 are GTSNPN and SVGIG (reference sequence). Trimming removed 1 base from V and 4 bases from J, with 14 bases in between. CDR3 sequence: CAWSAGTYGKNIQYF. DNA for the CDR3: TGTGCCTGGAGTGCGGGGACATACGGAAAAAACATTCAGTACTTC.

This chain uses TRBV5-1 with TRBJ2-1; perhaps TRBD2 as D (5 bases). CDR3 size: 13 residues. The V end lost 7 bases, the J end lost 4 bases, and 12 bases lay between the germline ends. Germline values: CDR1 SGHRS, CDR2 YFSETQ. The CDR3 DNA sequence: TGCGCCAGCCGGGGAGACGGGTACAATGAGCAGTTCTTC. Amino acids: CASRGDGYNEQFF.

This clone came up once. This chain links TRBV18 with TRBJ2-1; D perhaps matches TRBD2 (7 bases). V shed 2 bases and J shed 10 bases, with 18 bases lying between them. Germline V CDR1 and CDR2: KGHSH, LQKENI. The CDR3 spans 15 residues. The CDR3 region is CASSPLRGGLGEQFF. Here the CDR3 DNA reads TGTGCCAGCTCACCATTGAGGGGGGGACTCGGGGAGCAGTTCTTC.

This clone was observed a single time. The chain couples TRBV4-3 to TRBJ1-4; D is uncertain. Germline V gene lookup returns CDR1 LGHNA and CDR2 YSLEER. This CDR3 region has 13 residues. The V and J ends lost 4 bases and 0 bases respectively, with 3 bases between them. For the CDR3, the DNA is TGCGCCAGCAGCCCCGCAACTAATGAAAAACTGTTTTTT. This translates into CASSPATNEKLFF.

The chain is built from TRBV6-6 and TRBJ2-7; 9 nucleotides match TRBD1. The CDR3 covers 13 residues. Germline V CDR1 and CDR2: MNHNY, SVGAGI (reference sequence). V was clipped by 10 bases and J by 5 bases; unmatched bases: 9. The CDR3, as DNA: TGTGCCACGAAACAGGGGGCGTTCGACGAGCAGTACTTC. It encodes CATKQGAFDEQYF.